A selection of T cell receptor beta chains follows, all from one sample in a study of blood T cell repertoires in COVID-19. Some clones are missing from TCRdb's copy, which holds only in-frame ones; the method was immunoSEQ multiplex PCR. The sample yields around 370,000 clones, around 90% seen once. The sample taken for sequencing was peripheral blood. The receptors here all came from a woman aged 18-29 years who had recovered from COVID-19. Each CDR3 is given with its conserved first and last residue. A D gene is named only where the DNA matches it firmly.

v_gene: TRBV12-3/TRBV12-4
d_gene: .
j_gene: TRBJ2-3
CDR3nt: TGTGCCAGCAGGCTCAGCGAGGGAAGTACGCAGTATTTT
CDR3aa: CASRLSEGSTQYF

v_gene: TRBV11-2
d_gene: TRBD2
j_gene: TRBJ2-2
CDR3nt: TGTGCCAGCAGCCCATTAGCGGGAGCGCGTCCCGGGGAGCTGTTTTTT
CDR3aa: CASSPLAGARPGELFF

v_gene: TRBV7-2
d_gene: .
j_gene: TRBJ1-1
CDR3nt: TGTGCCAGCAGCCAGGGGACAAACACTGAAGCTTTCTTT
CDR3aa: CASSQGTNTEAFF

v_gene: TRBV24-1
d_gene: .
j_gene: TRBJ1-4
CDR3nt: TGTGCCACCAGTGATTCCCGGACTACCCAGGCTCTAGGGGAAAAACTGTTTTTT
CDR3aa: CATSDSRTTQALGEKLFF

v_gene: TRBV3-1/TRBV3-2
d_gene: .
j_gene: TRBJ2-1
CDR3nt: TGTGCCAGCAGCAAAGACGATAGCTCCTACAATGAGCAGTTCTTC
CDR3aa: CASSKDDSSYNEQFF

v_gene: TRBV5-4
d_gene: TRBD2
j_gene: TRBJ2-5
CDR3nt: TGTGCCAGCAGCTCACCGACTAGCGGGAGACAAGAGACCCAGTACTTC
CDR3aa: CASSSPTSGRQETQYF

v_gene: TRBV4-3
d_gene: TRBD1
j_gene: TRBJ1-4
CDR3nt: TGCGCCAGCAGCCCCCGGCAGGGGGCTAATGAAAAACTGTTTTTT
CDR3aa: CASSPRQGANEKLFF

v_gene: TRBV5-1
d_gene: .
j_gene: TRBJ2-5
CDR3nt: TGCGCCAGCAGCTTGCCGGGAGCACCGGAGACCCAGTACTTC
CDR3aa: CASSLPGAPETQYF

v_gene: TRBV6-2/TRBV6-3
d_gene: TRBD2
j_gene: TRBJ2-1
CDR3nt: TGTGCCAGCAGTTTCGGGGGGACCTACAATGAGCAGTTCTTC
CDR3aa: CASSFGGTYNEQFF

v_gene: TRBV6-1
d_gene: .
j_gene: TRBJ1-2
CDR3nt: TGTGCCAGCAGTGAACGGGAAGGCACTGGCTACACCTTC
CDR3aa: CASSEREGTGYTF

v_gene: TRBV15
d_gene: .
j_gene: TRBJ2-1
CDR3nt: TGTGCCACCAGCAGAGATCTGGACTACGACAATGAGCAGTTCTTC
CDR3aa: CATSRDLDYDNEQFF

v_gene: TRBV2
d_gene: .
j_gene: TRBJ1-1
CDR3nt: TGTGCCAGCAGTGAACGCGACAGGGCTTTCTTT
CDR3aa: CASSERDRAFF

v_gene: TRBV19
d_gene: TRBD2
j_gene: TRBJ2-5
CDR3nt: TGTGCCAGTAAAGCCGGGACTAGGCCCGAGACCCAGTACTTC
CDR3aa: CASKAGTRPETQYF

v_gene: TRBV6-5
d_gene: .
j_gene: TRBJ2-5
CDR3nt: TGTGCCAGCAGTCGGGGGTCTTACCAAGAGACCCAGTACTTC
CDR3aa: CASSRGSYQETQYF

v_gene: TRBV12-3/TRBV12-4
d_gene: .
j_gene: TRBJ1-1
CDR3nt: TGTGCCAGCAGTGCACGGGTCGGCACTGAAGCTTTCTTT
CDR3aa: CASSARVGTEAFF

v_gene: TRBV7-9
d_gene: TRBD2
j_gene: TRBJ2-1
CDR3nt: TGTGCCAGCAGCCTGGGGACTAGCGGGAGAGACAATGAGCAGTTCTTC
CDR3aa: CASSLGTSGRDNEQFF